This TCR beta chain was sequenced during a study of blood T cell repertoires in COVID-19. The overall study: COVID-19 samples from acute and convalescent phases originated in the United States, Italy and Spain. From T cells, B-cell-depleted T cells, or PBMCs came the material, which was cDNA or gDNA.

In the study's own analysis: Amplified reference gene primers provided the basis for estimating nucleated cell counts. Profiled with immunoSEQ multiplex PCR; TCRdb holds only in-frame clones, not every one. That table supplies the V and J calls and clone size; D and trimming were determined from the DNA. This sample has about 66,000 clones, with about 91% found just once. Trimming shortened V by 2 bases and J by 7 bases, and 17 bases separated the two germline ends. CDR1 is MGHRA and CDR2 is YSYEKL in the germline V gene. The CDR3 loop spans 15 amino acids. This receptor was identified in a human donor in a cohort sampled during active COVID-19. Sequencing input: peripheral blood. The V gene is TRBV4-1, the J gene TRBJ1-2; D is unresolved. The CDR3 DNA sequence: TGCGCCAGCAGCCAAACCGGAGACTCCCCGGGTGGCTACACCTTC. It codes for CASSQTGDSPGGYTF.